A single sample gave rise to the 22 T cell receptor beta chains below, sequenced in a study of T cell responses to AZD1222 COVID-19 vaccine. The table came from immunoSEQ multiplex PCR; TCRdb's copy has only in-frame clones and leaves some out. Among approximately 140,000 clones listed, more than 90% were seen once. This specimen consisted of peripheral blood, obtained on day 0 of AZD1222 vaccination. The receptors were sampled from an adult in good health.

The chain has TRBV3-1 (or the pseudogene TRBV3-2) and TRBJ2-1; D not resolved. Trimming removed 4 bases from V and 10 bases from J, with 14 bases in between. The CDR3 has 13 residues. Germline V gene sequence: CDR1 LGHDT, CDR2 YNNKEL (reference sequence). For the CDR3, the DNA is TGTGCCAGCAGCCGCAAGACCTCAGGCGAGCAGTTCTTC. Protein: CASSRKTSGEQFF.

This chain joins TRBV2 and TRBJ2-2, with TRBD1 as a possible D gene (5 bases). The CDR3 length is 16 residues. CDR1 SNHLY and CDR2 FYNNEI come from the germline V gene. Trimming removed 2 bases at V and 1 base at J, with 11 bases between. The CDR3 DNA reads TGTGCCAGCAGTGAACTGGGGCAGGAGAACACCGGGGAGCTGTTTTTT. Amino acid sequence: CASSELGQENTGELFF.

The CDR3 here is CASSSTLRRSPLHF. The CDR3 coding sequence is TGTGCCAGCAGCTCGACCCTCCGGCGCTCACCCCTCCACTTT. V usage is TRBV5-6 and J usage is TRBJ1-6, with no clear D. V gave up 3 bases and J gave up 10 bases, with 14 bases separating them. The CDR3 contains 14 residues. Germline CDR1 SGHDT, CDR2 YYEEEE.

This clone was seen a handful of times. The V and J genes are TRBV5-6 and TRBJ2-3, with D perhaps matching TRBD1 (5 bases). This CDR3 has 17 amino acids. Deletions cut 0 bases from V and 4 bases from J, with 18 bases between. Germline-derived CDR1 and CDR2 are SGHDT and YYEEEE. This CDR3 reads CASSLGDSPLGADTQYF. CDR3 DNA: TGTGCCAGCAGCTTGGGCGACTCGCCCCTAGGGGCAGATACGCAGTATTTT.

As concerns this clone: Other DNA sequences in this sample translate to the same CDR3. V usage is TRBV19 and J usage is TRBJ2-7; D is perhaps TRBD1 (6 bases). The CDR3 loop spans 14 amino acids. V shed 4 bases and J shed 1 base, with 11 bases lying between them. The germline gives CDR1 LNHDA, CDR2 SQIVND (reference sequence). CDR3 in DNA: TGTGCCAGTAGTAGGGGGACACCATCCTACGAGCAGTACTTC. It is translated as CASSRGTPSYEQYF.

This clone was detected many times. The J gene is TRBJ2-2, the V gene TRBV4-1; unclear D gene. Per germline, CDR1 MGHRA and CDR2 YSYEKL. The CDR3 runs to 13 residues. V shed 7 bases and J shed 3 bases, with 9 bases lying between them. In DNA, the CDR3 is TGCGCCAGCATCCAGCTGGACACCGGGGAGCTGTTTTTT. This translates into CASIQLDTGELFF.

The rearrangement joins TRBV19 to TRBJ2-3; D not certain. CDR1 and CDR2 from the germline V gene are LNHDA and SQIVND (reference sequence). V shed 7 bases and J shed 0 bases, with 11 bases lying between them. The CDR3 loop spans 14 amino acids. This CDR3 reads CASKEQISTDTQYF. In nucleotides, the CDR3 is TGTGCCAGTAAGGAACAGATTAGCACAGATACGCAGTATTTT.

The chain couples TRBV30 to TRBJ2-7; D may be TRBD1 or TRBD2 (5 bases each). The CDR3 covers 13 residues. Trimming cost V 6 bases and J 6 bases, with 18 bases left between them. Germline V gene lookup returns CDR1 GTSNPN and CDR2 SVGIG (reference sequence). The CDR3 region is CACFWETGTEQYF. CDR3 nucleotide sequence: TGTGCCTGTTTCTGGGAAACGGGGACCGAGCAGTACTTC.

The V and J genes are TRBV5-4 and TRBJ2-3; 9 bases align to TRBD1. Per germline, CDR1 SGHNT and CDR2 YYREEE (reference sequence). This CDR3 has 15 amino acids. The trim removed 3 bases at V and 6 bases at J, leaving 8 bases unmatched. The CDR3 DNA is TGTGCCAGCAGCTCTGACGGGACAGGGCGGGATACGCAGTATTTT. Residues: CASSSDGTGRDTQYF.

The J gene is TRBJ1-1, the V gene TRBV5-1, with 8 positions matching TRBD1. V shed 4 bases, J shed 4 bases, and the junction held 3 bases outside the gene matches. Looked up from germline, CDR1 is SGHRS and CDR2 is YFSETQ. The CDR3 sequence is 13 residues long. The CDR3: CASSGGQGTEAFF. CDR3 DNA sequence: TGCGCCAGCAGCGGCGGACAGGGCACTGAAGCTTTCTTT.

CDR3 in DNA: TGTGCCAGCAGTTACTTCCGAACAGGGGGCCCCTATGGCTACACCTTC. Amino acid sequence: CASSYFRTGGPYGYTF. The chain uses TRBV6-6 and TRBJ1-2; 9 nucleotides line up with TRBD1. V lost 1 base to trimming and J lost 4 bases; unmatched junction nucleotides: 7. CDR1 is MNHNY and CDR2 is SVGAGI in the germline V gene (reference sequence). The CDR3 covers 16 residues.

Only a few counts were recorded for this clone. The chain recombines TRBV20-1 with TRBJ2-1, with 12 bases identical to TRBD2. Trimming at V came to 3 bases and at J to 4 bases, leaving 10 bases not matched to a gene. The germline V gene encodes CDR1 DFQATT and CDR2 SNEGSKA (reference sequence). CDR3 length: 17 amino acids. Written as DNA, the CDR3 is TGCAGTGCTAGTCCCCGAAGGACTAGCGGGACGTACAATGAGCAGTTCTTC. This encodes CSASPRRTSGTYNEQFF.

The chain recombines TRBV7-9 with TRBJ2-7; 8 bases are a match to TRBD1. V lost 4 bases to trimming and J lost 2 bases; unmatched junction nucleotides: 10. CDR3 length: 16 amino acids. In germline, CDR1 is SEHNR, CDR2 FQNEAQ (reference sequence). The CDR3: CASSSGGTGETYEQYF. For the CDR3, the DNA is TGTGCCAGCAGCTCGGGCGGGACAGGCGAAACCTACGAGCAGTACTTC. Variable domain in full (rest from reference TRBV7-9 and TRBJ2-7): DTGVSQNPRHKITKRGQNVTFRCDPISEHNRLYWYRQTLGQGPEFLTYFQNEAQLEKSRLLSDRFSAERPKGSFSTLEIQRTEQGDSAMYLCASSSGGTGETYEQYFGPGTRLTVT.

The rearrangement uses TRBV15 and TRBJ1-1, with a weak D call TRBD1 (5 bases). CDR1 and CDR2 (germline): LNHNV, YYDKDF (reference sequence). CDR3 size: 15 residues. The V end was cut by 1 base, the J end by 0 bases, with 9 bases between. CDR3 protein: CATSRGGTMNTEAFF. CDR3 nucleotides: TGTGCCACCAGCAGAGGGGGGACCATGAACACTGAAGCTTTCTTT. The full variable domain, in which reference TRBV15 and TRBJ1-1 provide the parts outside the CDR3, is DAMVIQNPRYQVTQFGKPVTLSCSQTLNHNVMYWYQQKSSQAPKLLFHYYDKDFNNEADTPDNFQSRRPNTSFCFLDIRSPGLGDTAMYLCATSRGGTMNTEAFFGQGTRLTVV.

This chain links TRBV9 with TRBJ1-4; D may be TRBD1 (5 bases). Germline CDR1 is SGDLS and CDR2 is YYNGEE. The CDR3 has 14 amino acids. V lost 4 bases to trimming and J lost 4 bases, with 11 bases between them. The CDR3 sequence is CASSTQGFNEKLFF. The CDR3 coding sequence is TGTGCCAGCAGCACCCAGGGTTTTAATGAAAAACTGTTTTTT.

This clone was seen a single time. The rearrangement joins TRBV9 to TRBJ2-7; 13 bases fit TRBD2. Looked up from germline, CDR1 is SGDLS and CDR2 is YYNGEE. This CDR3 has 15 amino acids. The J segment lost 4 bases and the V segment lost 3 bases, leaving 4 bases of the junction unmatched. CDR3 protein: CASSAGTSGIYEQYF. CDR3 bases: TGTGCCAGCAGCGCCGGGACTAGCGGGATTTACGAGCAGTACTTC.

This clone was picked up a small number of times. The chain couples TRBV6-1 to TRBJ2-3; D is possibly TRBD2 (6 bases). Germline CDR1 reads MNHNS; CDR2 reads SASEGT. The V end lost 0 bases, the J end lost 6 bases, and 13 bases lay between the germline ends. CDR3 length: 15 residues. The CDR3 sequence is CASSEAPASADTQYF. The CDR3 bases are TGTGCCAGCAGTGAAGCCCCCGCTAGCGCGGATACGCAGTATTTT.

This chain connects TRBV27 to TRBJ2-7, with no clear D. Trimming cost V 1 base and J 2 bases, with 12 bases left between them. Germline V lookup: CDR1 MNHEY, CDR2 SMNVEV (reference sequence). This CDR3 comprises 15 residues. CDR3 protein: CASSLYALRTYEQYF. Written as DNA, the CDR3 is TGTGCCAGCAGTTTATACGCGCTAAGAACCTACGAGCAGTACTTC.

The chain joins TRBV27 to TRBJ2-1, with no clear D. The CDR3 length is 13 residues. CDR1 and CDR2 (germline): MNHEY, SMNVEV (reference sequence). The V end lost 5 bases, the J end lost 15 bases, and 20 bases lay between the germline ends. For the CDR3, the DNA is TGTGCCAGCAGTCCCCACCCGTCTACACACCGGTTCTTC. This encodes CASSPHPSTHRFF.

This clone was detected only once. The genes are TRBV7-8 and TRBJ2-7; 8 bases are a match to TRBD2. Germline CDR1 is SGHVS and CDR2 is FQNEAQ. After removal of 1 base from V and 4 bases from J, the junction contained 9 bases not matched to a gene. The CDR3 covers 16 residues. DNA for the CDR3: TGTGCCAGCAGCTTAGGGGTGGGTAGCGGGAATTACGAGCAGTACTTC. Encoded protein: CASSLGVGSGNYEQYF. Supplemented by reference TRBV7-8 and TRBJ2-7, the full variable domain reads GAGVSQSPRYKVAKRGQDVALRCDPISGHVSLFWYQQALGQGPEFLTYFQNEAQLDKSGLPSDRFFAERPEGSVSTLKIQRTQQEDSAVYLCASSLGVGSGNYEQYFGPGTRLTVT.

As regards this clone: Compared with germline, one end of the junction differs, possibly owing to a read error. This chain joins TRBV28 and TRBJ1-2; 7 positions agree with TRBD1. The V gene's germline CDR1 is MDHEN and CDR2 SYDVKM. The CDR3 runs to 15 residues. In DNA, the CDR3 is TGTGCCAGCAGTTTAATGGGTCTCAGGGGGGGCTCTACACGGTTC. Its translation is CASSLMGLRGGSTRF.

In its sample, this clone was seen once. The chain is built from TRBV21-1 and TRBJ2-7; the table's D call TRBD2 went unverified against the DNA. TRBV21-1 is labeled a pseudogene. This CDR3 has 15 residues. The CDR3 sequence: CASSKGGEADYEQYF. CDR3 bases: TGTGCCAGCAGCAAAGGGGGGGAGGCAGACTACGAGCAGTACTTC.